These 5 T cell receptor beta chains were all obtained from the same sample, sequenced in a study of blood T cell repertoires in COVID-19. TCRdb's table, derived via immunoSEQ multiplex PCR, lists solely in-frame clones and lacks some. The data contain around 430,000 clones, 85% to 90% of them seen just once; the ten biggest clones take up 10%. Material: PBMCs or T cells enriched from blood (not recorded which). Receptors were obtained from a woman aged 45-59 years who had recovered from COVID-19.

The chain joins TRBV9 to TRBJ1-1, with a possible D match to TRBD1 (5 bases). Germline CDR1 is SGDLS and CDR2 is YYNGEE. The CDR3 runs to 15 residues. The V and J ends lost 3 bases and 2 bases respectively, with 14 bases between them. The CDR3 region is CASSADPTVNTEAFF. The CDR3 bases are TGTGCCAGCAGCGCCGACCCGACAGTAAACACTGAAGCTTTCTTT. The full variable domain, its missing parts supplied by reference TRBV9 and TRBJ1-1, is DSGVTQTPKHLITATGQRVTLRCSPRSGDLSVYWYQQSLDQGLQFLIQYYNGEERAKGNILERFSAQQFPDLHSELNLSSLELGDSALYFCASSADPTVNTEAFFGQGTRLTVV.

V is TRBV24-1 and J is TRBJ2-2, with TRBD1 identical over 8 bases. Germline trimming cut 9 bases from V and 1 base from J; bases unmatched to any gene: 3. CDR1 and CDR2 from the germline V gene are KGHDR and SFDVKD. This CDR3 has 14 amino acids. DNA for the CDR3: TGTGCCACCGCCGGACAGGGGAACACCGGGGAGCTGTTTTTT. This codes for CATAGQGNTGELFF.

Notes on this clone: Within the sample, other DNA sequences also encode this same CDR3. The gene calls are TRBV12-3 or TRBV12-4 and TRBJ1-5, with D unclear. This CDR3 region has 13 residues. V was trimmed by 5 bases and J by 4 bases, leaving 9 bases between them. The CDR3 reads CASSPGGNQPQHF. CDR3 bases: TGTGCCAGCAGTCCGGGCGGGAATCAGCCCCAGCATTTT.

This chain joins TRBV27 and TRBJ2-7; 7 bases align to TRBD1. Trimming removed 5 bases from V and 3 bases from J; junction bases left unmatched: 7. This CDR3 is 14 amino acids long. Germline CDR1 MNHEY, CDR2 SMNVEV (reference sequence). The DNA for the CDR3 is TGTGCCAGCAGTCGGCTTAACAGGGGCTACGAGCAGTACTTC. The encoded protein is CASSRLNRGYEQYF.

The V and J genes are TRBV7-2 and TRBJ2-6; 7 bases match TRBD1. The CDR3 is 16 amino acids. The germline gives CDR1 SGHTA, CDR2 FQGNSA. With V trimmed by 8 bases and J by 4 bases, 11 bases remained unmatched. The CDR3 nucleotides read TGTGCCAGCGGACCGGGACAGACAAGCGGGGCCAACGTCCTGACTTTC. It specifies CASGPGQTSGANVLTF. Drawing the rest from reference TRBV7-2 and TRBJ2-6, the complete variable domain is GAGVSQSPSNKVTEKGKDVELRCDPISGHTALYWYRQSLGQGLEFLIYFQGNSAPDKSGLPSDRFSAERTGGSVSTLTIQRTQQEDSAVYLCASGPGQTSGANVLTFGAGSRLTVL.